Below, 6 T cell receptor beta chains from the same sample are listed, as sequenced in a study of blood T cell repertoires in COVID-19. The assay was immunoSEQ multiplex PCR, and TCRdb's table has in-frame clones only and misses some. The sample lists nearly 80,000 clones, around 83% occurring once. Source material: peripheral blood. These receptors all stem from a man between 45 and 60 years old with acute or convalescent COVID-19.

This clone was seen just once. The V gene is TRBV5-1, the J gene TRBJ2-2; D might be TRBD2 (6 bases). Trimming pared 2 bases from V and 2 bases from J, leaving 13 bases between. Germline CDR1 reads SGHRS; CDR2 reads YFSETQ. The CDR3 consists of 16 residues. The CDR3 DNA reads TGCGCCAGCAGCTTCTCCGGAGCGGGCAACACCGGGGAGCTGTTTTTT. Its translation is CASSFSGAGNTGELFF.

The chain carries TRBV11-2 and TRBJ2-7, with TRBD1 matching over 7 bases. CDR1 SGHAT and CDR2 FQNNGV come from the germline V gene. V was pared by 6 bases and J by 6 bases, with 5 bases of the junction left unmatched. The CDR3 is made up of 12 amino acids. The CDR3 protein is CASSSTGVEQYF. CDR3 sequence (DNA): TGTGCCAGCAGTTCTACAGGGGTCGAGCAGTACTTC.

The chain recombines TRBV7-9 with TRBJ1-4; TRBD1 matches at 11 bases. V was pared by 5 bases and J by 8 bases, with 13 bases of the junction left unmatched. The germline CDR1 and CDR2 sequences are SEHNR and FQNEAQ (reference sequence). The CDR3 length is 17 residues. The CDR3 sequence is CASSPGTGGFLEEKLFF. The DNA for the CDR3 is TGTGCCAGCAGCCCAGGGACAGGGGGTTTTCTGGAAGAAAAACTGTTTTTT.

This chain uses TRBV24-1 with TRBJ2-1; possible D gene TRBD1, 6 bases. The CDR3 length is 13 residues. V dropped 4 bases and J dropped 5 bases, with 8 bases sitting between them. Germline V gene sequence: CDR1 KGHDR, CDR2 SFDVKD. As DNA, the CDR3 is TGTGCCACCAGTGACCCAGGGGACAATGAGCAGTTCTTC. As protein: CATSDPGDNEQFF.

The J gene is TRBJ1-5, the V gene TRBV7-2; D unresolved. V was trimmed by 3 bases and J by 0 bases, leaving 12 bases between them. The CDR3 spans 16 residues. In germline, CDR1 is SGHTA, CDR2 FQGNSA. This chain's CDR3 is CASSFGQAYSNQPQHF. The DNA for the CDR3 is TGTGCCAGCAGCTTTGGGCAGGCTTATAGCAATCAGCCCCAGCATTTT.

This chain links TRBV7-2 with TRBJ2-3, with 13 positions matching TRBD2. The V gene's germline CDR1 is SGHTA and CDR2 FQGNSA. The CDR3 is 15 residues long. V shed 7 bases, J shed 8 bases, and the junction held 9 bases outside the gene matches. The CDR3 is CASKLGLAGEGTQYF. CDR3 DNA: TGTGCCAGCAAACTTGGACTAGCGGGAGAAGGTACGCAGTATTTT.